A selection of T cell receptor beta chains follows, all from one sample in a study of cytomegalovirus exposure and HLA in healthy donors. TCRdb's table, derived via immunoSEQ multiplex PCR, lists solely in-frame clones and lacks some. The profile shows 180,000 or so clones, 77% of them singletons. The specimen sequenced was PBMCs. Receptors were obtained from a man between 18 and 29 years old in good health and CMV-seronegative. The CDR3 runs from the conserved cysteine through the conserved F or W. A D gene is named only where the DNA matches it firmly. Clone size is given for some rows only: seen once, a few or many times, or a class if the clone is expanded.

CDR3nt	CDR3aa	v_gene	d_gene	abundance	j_gene
TGTGCCAGCAGCTTAGAATTGACAGGGGGACCGCGGGAGACCCAGTACTTC	CASSLELTGGPRETQYF	TRBV11-3	TRBD1	.	TRBJ2-5
TGTGCCAGCAGCGTGTCCGGTTGGGGCTACACCTTC	CASSVSGWGYTF	TRBV9	.	few	TRBJ1-2
TGTGCCATCAGTGAGTCCGGGGACAGCCATCAGCCCCAGCATTTT	CAISESGDSHQPQHF	TRBV10-3	TRBD1	once	TRBJ1-5
TGCAGTGCTCACAGAAACAATGAGCAGTTCTTC	CSAHRNNEQFF	TRBV20-1	.	.	TRBJ2-1
TGTGCCAGCACTCCTGGGAGGGTGCAGTTCTTC	CASTPGRVQFF	TRBV27	TRBD2	.	TRBJ2-1
TGTGCCAGCAGGTCCGAGAGGACTAATGAAAAACTGTTTTTT	CASRSERTNEKLFF	TRBV2	.	.	TRBJ1-4
TGTGCCAGCAGTTTGGACAGAGGGTACGAGCAGTACTTC	CASSLDRGYEQYF	TRBV6-5	.	.	TRBJ2-7
TGTGCCAGCAGCTTACGGTGGGGCGATGAGCAGTTCTTC	CASSLRWGDEQFF	TRBV7-6	.	.	TRBJ2-1
TGTGCCAGCAGAATGTACGGGACAGGGGAAAAAACCCAGTACTTC	CASRMYGTGEKTQYF	TRBV5-4	TRBD1	.	TRBJ2-5
TGTGCCAGCCAGCCAGGGAACACTGAAGCTTTCTTT	CASQPGNTEAFF	TRBV7-8	.	.	TRBJ1-1
TGTGCCATCAGTGAGTCGACTGGGACAGGGGATTCAAACATTCAGTACTTC	CAISESTGTGDSNIQYF	TRBV10-3	TRBD1	.	TRBJ2-4
TGTGCCAGCAGTTATGATCTCCGGACTAGCGGGCTCTACGAGCAGTACTTC	CASSYDLRTSGLYEQYF	TRBV28	TRBD2	.	TRBJ2-7
TGTGCCAGCAGTCGGACTAGCGGGGCACAAGAGACCCAGTACTTC	CASSRTSGAQETQYF	TRBV5-4	TRBD2	.	TRBJ2-5
TGTGCCAGCAGTTTCCGATTTCGTCCGGACAGGGAAGGTCGAGATACGCAGTATTTT	CASSFRFRPDREGRDTQYF	TRBV27	TRBD1	.	TRBJ2-3
TGTGCCAGCAGCTCCCTAGCGGGGGGGCAGGGGACCCAGTACTTC	CASSSLAGGQGTQYF	TRBV5-6	TRBD2	.	TRBJ2-5
TGTGCCAGCAGCGCAGGGTACAATGAGCAGTTCTTC	CASSAGYNEQFF	TRBV6-5	.	.	TRBJ2-1
TGCGCCAGCAGCCGCCGCCCCCCGGGACAGGACTCTGGAAGCACCATATATTTT	CASSRRPPGQDSGSTIYF	TRBV4-3	TRBD1	.	TRBJ1-3
TGTGCCAGCAGCTCCCAGGGGGCCCGAACCGGGGAGCTGTTTTTT	CASSSQGARTGELFF	TRBV7-8	TRBD1	.	TRBJ2-2
TGTGCCAGCGGCAGGCATTATGGCTACACCTTC	CASGRHYGYTF	TRBV6-5	.	.	TRBJ1-2
TGTGCCAGTATGAAACAGATGAACACTGAAGCTTTCTTT	CASMKQMNTEAFF	TRBV19	.	.	TRBJ1-1
TGTGCCAGCAGCTCCCTGACCCTCTCGGGACTAGAAAGTCCCTACGAGCAGTACTTC	CASSSLTLSGLESPYEQYF	TRBV11-1	TRBD2	.	TRBJ2-7
TGCGCCAGCAGCTTGGCGACAGTCTCCTACAATGAGCAGTTCTTC	CASSLATVSYNEQFF	TRBV5-1	.	.	TRBJ2-1
TGTGCCAGCAGCTTAGGCGCGGGCGGGGAGCTGTTTTTT	CASSLGAGGELFF	TRBV11-3	.	few	TRBJ2-2
TGCGCCAGTTCAGGGGACAATGAGCAGTTCTTC	CASSGDNEQFF	TRBV5-1	.	.	TRBJ2-1
TGTGCCAGCTCAACATCCGGGACAGGGTTTAACTATGGCTACACCTTC	CASSTSGTGFNYGYTF	TRBV18	TRBD1	.	TRBJ1-2
TGCGCCAGCAGTACTAGCGGGAGTGTCTACGAGCAGTACTTC	CASSTSGSVYEQYF	TRBV5-1	TRBD2	.	TRBJ2-7
TGTGCCTGGAGTTTACCCCAGTTTAATGAAAAACTGTTTTTT	CAWSLPQFNEKLFF	TRBV30	.	few	TRBJ1-4
TGTGCCAGCAGCTTAGAGGGACTAGCGGGGAGGTACACAGATACGCAGTATTTT	CASSLEGLAGRYTDTQYF	TRBV13	TRBD2	once	TRBJ2-3
TGTGCCAGCAGTGACGGGACTAGCGGGGGGGCCGATGAGCAGTTCTTC	CASSDGTSGGADEQFF	TRBV6-4	TRBD2	few	TRBJ2-1
TGCAGCGTTGCACAGGGTCCGAATGAGCAGTTCTTC	CSVAQGPNEQFF	TRBV29-1	.	.	TRBJ2-1
TGCGCCAGCAGCTTGGAAGGGGTCACAGATACGCAGTATTTT	CASSLEGVTDTQYF	TRBV5-1	.	.	TRBJ2-3
TGCGCCAGCAGTGTTCGTTACGAGCAGTACTTC	CASSVRYEQYF	TRBV10-1	.	.	TRBJ2-7
TGTGCCAGCTCACTCGGCGGCAGTCGGTTGCACAATGAGCAGTTCTTC	CASSLGGSRLHNEQFF	TRBV18	.	.	TRBJ2-1
TGCGCCAGCAGCCAAGAGGGTGGGAGGGCCAGGGCCGGGGAGCTGTTTTTT	CASSQEGGRARAGELFF	TRBV4-3	TRBD2	once	TRBJ2-2
TGTGCCAGCAGGGTCGAGTCCAATCAGCCCCAGCATTTT	CASRVESNQPQHF	TRBV6-1	.	few	TRBJ1-5
TGTGCCAGCAGATCCCCCGGGGGAGAACACAATGAGCAGTTCTTC	CASRSPGGEHNEQFF	TRBV2	.	few	TRBJ2-1
TGTGCCAGCTCATTCCGGGACTCACAGTTCTTC	CASSFRDSQFF	TRBV18	.	.	TRBJ2-1
TGTGCCAGCAGCCAGGACAGGGGGGAGACCCAGTACTTC	CASSQDRGETQYF	TRBV11-2	TRBD1	.	TRBJ2-5
TGTGCCAGCAGCTTAAGGGGCTATGGCTACACCTTC	CASSLRGYGYTF	TRBV7-9	.	.	TRBJ1-2
TGTGCCAGCAGCTTAACGGGGAGTCCGGGGTCAAGCACAGATACGCAGTATTTT	CASSLTGSPGSSTDTQYF	TRBV7-3	.	once	TRBJ2-3
TGTGCCAGCAGCCGACAGATCTCTGGAAACACCATATATTTT	CASSRQISGNTIYF	TRBV6-5	.	.	TRBJ1-3
TGTGCCAGCAGCTTAGGGCTAGCGTCTTACAATGAGCAGTTCTTC	CASSLGLASYNEQFF	TRBV7-2	.	.	TRBJ2-1
TGTGCCAGCACCTCCAGAGGACAGGGGATTGGAAATGAGCAGTTCTTC	CASTSRGQGIGNEQFF	TRBV25-1	TRBD1	few	TRBJ2-1
TGCGCCAGCAGCTTTGCAGGGGGCGGCTATGGCTACACCTTC	CASSFAGGGYGYTF	TRBV5-1	TRBD1	.	TRBJ1-2
TGTGCCAGCAGCAAAGAGGGACAGCCGAACACTGAAGCTTTCTTT	CASSKEGQPNTEAFF	TRBV21-1	.	.	TRBJ1-1
TGTGCCAGCAGCTTATCGGGAGAGACCCAGTACTTC	CASSLSGETQYF	TRBV7-9	.	.	TRBJ2-5
TGTGCCAGCAGCTGGGGGCACAACGGTGAAGCTTTCTTT	CASSWGHNGEAFF	TRBV27	.	.	TRBJ1-1
TGTGCTAGTGGTTTGGTACTAGGACAGGGGGAGTTCGAGCAGTACTTC	CASGLVLGQGEFEQYF	TRBV12-5	TRBD1	.	TRBJ2-7
TGTGCCAGCAGGATTCGGCAGTTAACGGGACTGAGGCAGTTCTTC	CASRIRQLTGLRQFF	TRBV27	.	.	TRBJ2-1
TGTGCCAGCAGCTTAGGAGTAGGGCAGGGTCGGGAGACCCAGTACTTC	CASSLGVGQGRETQYF	TRBV11-3	.	.	TRBJ2-5
TGTGCCAGCAGCGAGAGAGCTAGCGGGGGCAACGATGAGCAGTTCTTC	CASSERASGGNDEQFF	TRBV9	TRBD2	.	TRBJ2-1
TGCGCCAGCGGGGGAGGCACAACTAATGAAAAACTGTTTTTT	CASGGGTTNEKLFF	TRBV5-1	.	.	TRBJ1-4
TGTGCCACCTCCCCAAGACAGGGGATCATCGAGCAGTACTTC	CATSPRQGIIEQYF	TRBV6-5	TRBD1	.	TRBJ2-7
TGCGCCAGCAGCTTGACAGCTAACTATGGCTACACCTTC	CASSLTANYGYTF	TRBV5-1	.	.	TRBJ1-2